The 7 T cell receptor beta chains below were found in one sample sequenced in a study of T cells in Graves' hyperthyroidism and ophthalmopathy. Using RNA transcripts as the source, TCR beta CDR3 regions were amplified. Researchers ran a first-round RT-PCR on the TCR CDR3 using the HTBI primer set. TCRdb re-called the multiplex PCR reads with MiXCR, one entry per CDR3 protein. The sample has some 570,000 distinct CDR3 sequences; approximately 14% are singletons. Sequencing was done on a sample of blood. The receptors originated from a young woman with Graves' ophthalmopathy.

The chain combines TRBV18 with TRBJ2-7, with D tentatively TRBD1 (6 bases). V was clipped by 5 bases and J by 3 bases, with 14 bases between them. The CDR3 covers 14 residues. Germline V gives CDR1 KGHSH, CDR2 LQKENI. DNA for the CDR3: TGTGCCAGCTCAATCCCGGGACACCTCTACGAGCAGTACTTC. It translates to CASSIPGHLYEQYF. Together with reference TRBV18 and TRBJ2-7, the CDR3 gives the full variable domain: NAGVMQNPRHLVRRRGQEARLRCSPMKGHSHVYWYRQLPEEGLKFMVYLQKENIIDESGMPKERFSAEFPKEGPSILRIQQVVRGDSAAYFCASSIPGHLYEQYFGPGTRLTVT.

This clonotype was seen many times. The gene calls are TRBV2 and TRBJ2-3; D is perhaps TRBD2 (6 bases). V dropped 2 bases and J dropped 6 bases, with 15 bases sitting between them. CDR1 and CDR2 from the germline V gene are SNHLY and FYNNEI. The CDR3 totals 15 residues. The CDR3 bases are TGTGCCAGCAGTGAAATTGGGGGGTCTGGGGATACGCAGTATTTT. Amino acids: CASSEIGGSGDTQYF. Full variable domain (outside the CDR3, taken from reference TRBV2 and TRBJ2-3): EPEVTQTPSHQVTQMGQEVILRCVPISNHLYFYWYRQILGQKVEFLVSFYNNEISEKSEIFDDQFSVERPDGSNFTLKIRSTKLEDSAMYFCASSEIGGSGDTQYFGPGTRLTVL.

In regard to this clonotype: A much larger clone lies a single base off, so this may be a read error. No conserved phenylalanine or tryptophan ends this CDR3, so it is likely a read error. The chain is built from TRBV4-3 and TRBJ1-1; 7 bases are shared with TRBD1. From germline, CDR1 is LGHNA and CDR2 YSLEER. CDR3 length: 14 amino acids. Losses at the gene ends were 0 bases for V and 6 bases for J; bases not matched to a gene: 4. The CDR3 reads CASSQEIGQAEAFL. In DNA, the CDR3 is TGCGCCAGCAGCCAAGAGATAGGACAGGCTGAAGCTTTCCTT.

This clonotype was detected ten times or more. V and J are TRBV18 and TRBJ1-2; no clear D gene. The CDR3 has 12 residues. Germline values: CDR1 KGHSH, CDR2 LQKENI. With 2 bases removed from V and 8 bases from J, the gap between germline ends came to 9 bases. The DNA for the CDR3 is TGTGCCAGCTCACCAAACCCCTTCGGCTACACCTTC. The encoded protein is CASSPNPFGYTF.

This clonotype was picked up many times. V is TRBV12-3 or TRBV12-4 and J is TRBJ2-7; D might be TRBD2 (5 bases). V lost 5 bases and J lost 5, with 19 bases in between. The CDR3 runs 15 residues. The DNA for the CDR3 is TGTGCCAGCAGTCTTGGGGAGTCCCCTGTGGACGAGCAGTACTTC. Residues: CASSLGESPVDEQYF.

This clonotype was observed many times. This chain joins TRBV6-2 or TRBV6-3 and TRBJ1-1; D may be TRBD1 (5 bases). The ends were cut back, 2 bases at V and 1 base at J, with 14 bases in the middle. The CDR3 has 16 amino acids. Germline V gene sequence: CDR1 MNHEY, CDR2 SVGEGT. The CDR3 loop is CASSYDVSGTNTEAFF. DNA of the CDR3: TGTGCCAGCAGTTACGACGTGTCGGGGACGAACACTGAAGCTTTCTTT.

The DNA of the CDR3 is TGCAGCGTTGCTGTGTACAGAAACACCGGGGAGCTGTTTTTT. Its protein product is CSVAVYRNTGELFF. V and J are TRBV29-1 and TRBJ2-2, with unresolved D. V lost 4 bases and J lost 2, with 11 bases in between. Germline CDR1 and CDR2: SQVTM and ANQGSEA. This CDR3 has 14 amino acids.